A single sample is the source of the 22 T cell receptor beta chains below, sequenced in a study of CD8 T cells in ankylosing spondylitis. Study-level findings and limits: Blood of patients with ankylosing spondylitis appeared to be characterized by a TCR beta motif of several highly homologous variants.

Their target antigens are unknown. A single record per CDR3 protein comes from TCRdb applying MiXCR to the 5' RACE reads. The sample lists about 540,000 distinct CDR3 sequences; over 9.5% were seen once. The sample comprised blood, either unsorted or a sorted T cell fraction (not recorded which). These receptors originate from a male donor with ankylosing spondylitis.

CDR3 coding DNA: TGCGCCAGCAGCCTTACGGGACTAGAGAATGAGCAGTTCTTC. Translation: CASSLTGLENEQFF. The chain employs TRBV5-1 and TRBJ2-1; 8 positions match TRBD2. Losses at the gene ends were 4 bases for V and 7 bases for J; bases not matched to a gene: 7. This CDR3 has 14 amino acids. The germline V gene encodes CDR1 SGHRS and CDR2 YFSETQ.

The gene calls are TRBV20-1 and TRBJ2-1, with D maybe TRBD2 (6 bases). The CDR3 is 16 amino acids. Looked up from germline, CDR1 is DFQATT and CDR2 is SNEGSKA (reference sequence). V lost 0 bases to trimming and J lost 2 bases, with 14 bases between them. CDR3 nucleotide sequence: TGCAGTGCTAGAGATCGGGGCGGGGTCACCTACAATGAGCAGTTCTTC. It encodes CSARDRGGVTYNEQFF.

This clonotype was seen at least ten times. The junction differs from germline at one of its ends, possibly a read error. The CDR3 nucleotides read TGTGCCAGCAGCTTAGGAAATAGCAATCAGCCCCAGCATTTT. Residues: CASSLGNSNQPQHF. The genes are TRBV5-1 and TRBJ1-5; D ambiguous. The CDR3 covers 14 residues. From germline, CDR1 is SGHRS and CDR2 YFSETQ.

This clonotype was recorded at least ten times. The V call is TRBV27, the J call TRBJ2-5, with D perhaps given as TRBD1 or TRBD2 (5 bases each). The CDR3 has 15 residues. Trimming took 9 bases from V and 4 from J, leaving 21 bases between them. Germline V CDR1 and CDR2: MNHEY, SMNVEV (reference sequence). The DNA of the CDR3 is TGTGCCAGTCGCCTCTACGACCAGGGACGAGAGACCCAGTACTTC. This sequence encodes CASRLYDQGRETQYF.

The genes are TRBV7-6 and TRBJ1-5, with a weak D call TRBD1 (6 bases). The CDR3 spans 16 residues. Germline-derived CDR1 and CDR2 are SGHVS and FNYEAQ. V was pared by 5 bases and J by 2 bases, with 16 bases between. The CDR3 region is CASSHVQGLRNQPQHF. The CDR3 DNA reads as TGTGCCAGCAGCCACGTTCAGGGGCTTCGCAATCAGCCCCAGCATTTT. The full variable domain, completed using reference TRBV7-6 and TRBJ1-5, is GAGVSQSPRYKVTKRGQDVALRCDPISGHVSLYWYRQALGQGPEFLTYFNYEAQQDKSGLPNDRFSAERPEGSISTLTIQRTEQRDSAMYRCASSHVQGLRNQPQHFGDGTRLSIL.

The chain carries TRBV2 and TRBJ1-2; D is unclear. The CDR3 spans 14 residues. CDR1 is SNHLY, CDR2 FYNNEI, per germline. Trimming shortened V by 6 bases and J by 0 bases, and 11 bases separated the two germline ends. CDR3 region: CASRAGETNYGYTF. Written as DNA, the CDR3 is TGTGCCAGCAGGGCGGGAGAGACTAACTATGGCTACACCTTC.

There are many counts of this clonotype. J is TRBJ2-1 and V is TRBV10-3; unclear D gene. The CDR3 sequence is 16 residues long. Germline values: CDR1 ENHRY, CDR2 SYGVKD. The ends were cut back, 0 bases at V and 3 bases at J, with 12 bases in the middle. DNA for the CDR3: TGTGCCATCAGTGAGTCGACGGCATGGCTCTACAATGAGCAGTTCTTC. Translated, it gives CAISESTAWLYNEQFF.

This clonotype was counted only a few times. The gene calls are TRBV12-3 or TRBV12-4 and TRBJ1-5; D possibly corresponds to TRBD1 (5 bases). There are 14 residues in the CDR3. The V end was cut by 5 bases, the J end by 3 bases, with 11 bases between. The CDR3, as DNA: TGTGCCAGCAGTACAACAGGTTTCAATCAGCCCCAGCATTTT. It translates to CASSTTGFNQPQHF.

This clonotype was seen only a few times. This chain connects TRBV27 to TRBJ2-5; 7 nucleotides match TRBD2. The V gene end was trimmed by 2 bases and the J gene end by 4 bases; junction bases not matched to a gene: 7. This CDR3 has 15 amino acids. In germline, CDR1 is MNHEY, CDR2 SMNVEV (reference sequence). The CDR3 region has the DNA TGTGCCAGCAGTTTAGGGGTAGCTAGCGGAGAGACCCAGTACTTC. Its translation is CASSLGVASGETQYF.

This clonotype has more than one count but fewer than ten. This chain uses TRBV12-3 or TRBV12-4 with TRBJ2-1; D gene unclear. V lost 7 bases and J lost 9, with 10 bases in between. The CDR3 contains 11 residues. The CDR3 region has the DNA TGTGCCAGCACCCCCCTAGTTGAGCAGTTCTTC. The encoded protein is CASTPLVEQFF.

This clonotype was recorded a few times. The chain has TRBV6-1 and TRBJ2-1, with 8 bases that match TRBD2. Trimming took 5 bases from V and 4 from J; bases not matched to a gene: 7. CDR3 length: 15 amino acids. Germline loops: CDR1 MNHNS, CDR2 SASEGT. The CDR3 bases are TGTGCCAGCAGTCGGGGAGCGGGAGAGTACAATGAGCAGTTCTTC. It encodes CASSRGAGEYNEQFF.

This clonotype was seen repeatedly, ten times or more. This chain links TRBV6-1 with TRBJ2-1; 13 bases are a match to TRBD2. The ends lost 6 bases at V and 4 bases at J; junction bases unmatched: 9. From germline, CDR1 is MNHNS and CDR2 SASEGT. The CDR3 is 17 amino acids. The CDR3 nucleotides are TGTGCCAGCAGATCCGGGACTAGCGGGATCGGGTACAATGAGCAGTTCTTC. Encoded protein: CASRSGTSGIGYNEQFF.

This clonotype was found many times. The V gene is TRBV5-1, the J gene TRBJ1-1, with D perhaps TRBD1 (5 bases). Trimming cost V 1 base and J 0 bases, with 10 bases left between them. This CDR3 contains 15 residues. In germline, CDR1 is SGHRS, CDR2 YFSETQ. The CDR3 loop is CASSLLGAMNTEAFF. CDR3 sequence (DNA): TGCGCCAGCAGCTTGTTAGGGGCGATGAACACTGAAGCTTTCTTT. The variable domain in full, completed from reference TRBV5-1 and TRBJ1-1, reads KAGVTQTPRYLIKTRGQQVTLSCSPISGHRSVSWYQQTPGQGLQFLFEYFSETQRNKGNFPGRFSGRQFSNSRSEMNVSTLELGDSALYLCASSLLGAMNTEAFFGQGTRLTVV.

This clonotype was seen many times. The chain carries TRBV2 and TRBJ2-3; TRBD2 agrees at 11 bases. Germline V lookup: CDR1 SNHLY, CDR2 FYNNEI. V trimming: 6 bases; J trimming: 2 bases; junction bases outside the gene matches: 4. There are 15 residues in the CDR3. The CDR3 loop reads CASSETSGDTDTQYF. The CDR3 DNA sequence: TGTGCCAGCAGCGAGACTAGCGGGGACACAGATACGCAGTATTTT.

The V and J genes are TRBV7-2 and TRBJ1-4, with D tentatively TRBD1 (6 bases). Germline CDR1 is SGHTA and CDR2 is FQGNSA. V lost 5 bases to trimming and J lost 5 bases, with 15 bases between them. The CDR3 has 15 residues. This CDR3 reads CASSATGTPNEKLFF. Here the CDR3 DNA reads TGTGCCAGCAGCGCTACCGGGACACCGAATGAAAAACTGTTTTTT.

This clonotype has a handful of counts. A much bigger clone sits one base away, suggesting this may be a read error. The V and J genes are TRBV6-5 and TRBJ2-1; D is undetermined. CDR1 is MNHEY and CDR2 is SVGAGI in the germline V gene. V was pared by 2 bases and J by 0 bases, with 5 bases between. The CDR3 has 14 residues. This CDR3 reads CASSYRSSYNEQFF. The DNA of the CDR3 is TGTGCCAGCAGTTACCGGAGCTCCTACAATGAGCAGTTCTTC.

V and J are TRBV2 and TRBJ2-7; unclear D gene. The germline CDR1 and CDR2 sequences are SNHLY and FYNNEI. V was cut by 3 bases and J by 2 bases, with 14 bases left in between. This CDR3 has 15 residues. For the CDR3, the DNA is TGTGCCAGCAGTGATCGGGTGCCCTTTGCCTACGAGCAGTACTTC. Translating it yields CASSDRVPFAYEQYF.

This chain uses TRBV3-1 with TRBJ2-3; D is perhaps TRBD2 (6 bases). V was clipped by 5 bases and J by 0 bases, with 18 bases between them. Germline V CDR1 and CDR2: LGHDT, YNNKEL (reference sequence). The length of the CDR3 is 17 residues. The CDR3 DNA reads TGTGCCAGCAGCAAACGGGTGGCGGGACCAAGCACAGATACGCAGTATTTT. Translating it yields CASSKRVAGPSTDTQYF.

This rearrangement joins TRBV5-1 to TRBJ1-1; no clear D. This CDR3 contains 16 residues. Germline V CDR1 and CDR2: SGHRS, YFSETQ. V gave up 4 bases and J gave up 3 bases, with 19 bases separating them. The CDR3 protein is CASSPGYGFLYTEAFF. The CDR3 bases are TGCGCCAGCAGCCCCGGGTACGGCTTTTTGTACACTGAAGCTTTCTTT.

This chain uses TRBV19 with TRBJ1-1; D gene uncertain. Germline assignment: CDR1 LNHDA and CDR2 SQIVND (reference sequence). The V end was cut by 3 bases, the J end by 6 bases, with 11 bases between. CDR3 size: 13 residues. CDR3 sequence (DNA): TGTGCCAGTAGTATGGTTCTCTCCGCTGAAGCTTTCTTT. As protein: CASSMVLSAEAFF.

Note on this clonotype: A read error may explain this, as a much larger clone is one base away. The chain has TRBV12-3 or TRBV12-4 and TRBJ2-1, with no clear D. This CDR3 region has 13 residues. V shed 7 bases and J shed 4 bases, with 11 bases lying between them. CDR3: CASNLSRYNEQFF. The CDR3, as DNA: TGTGCCAGCAATTTGTCCCGATACAATGAGCAGTTCTTC.

This clonotype appeared a few times. The chain joins TRBV2 to TRBJ2-1; D gene ambiguous. Germline V gene lookup returns CDR1 SNHLY and CDR2 FYNNEI. Trimming pared 3 bases from V and 4 bases from J, leaving 7 bases between. This CDR3 is 13 amino acids long. The CDR3: CASSDDSYNEQFF. The CDR3 coding sequence is TGTGCCAGCAGTGACGACTCATACAATGAGCAGTTCTTC.